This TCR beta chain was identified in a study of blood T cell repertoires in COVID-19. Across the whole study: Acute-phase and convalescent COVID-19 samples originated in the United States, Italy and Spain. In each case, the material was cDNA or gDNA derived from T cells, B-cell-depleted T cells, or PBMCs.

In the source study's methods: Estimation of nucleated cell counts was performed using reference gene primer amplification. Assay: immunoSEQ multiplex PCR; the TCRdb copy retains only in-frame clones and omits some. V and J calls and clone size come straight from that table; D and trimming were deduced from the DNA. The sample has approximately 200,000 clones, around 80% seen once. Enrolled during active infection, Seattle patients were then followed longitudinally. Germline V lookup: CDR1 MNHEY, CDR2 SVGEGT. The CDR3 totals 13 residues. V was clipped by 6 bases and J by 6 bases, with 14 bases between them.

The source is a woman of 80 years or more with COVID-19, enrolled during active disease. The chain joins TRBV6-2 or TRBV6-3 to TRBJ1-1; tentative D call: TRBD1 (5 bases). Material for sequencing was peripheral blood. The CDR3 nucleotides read TGTGCCAGCAGCTCCCGGGGGGGAGCTGAAGCTTTCTTT. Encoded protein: CASSSRGGAEAFF.